This TCR beta chain came from a study of shared clonotypes between healthy human individuals. Study overall: The study enrolled two women and three men aged 18 to 49. Findings and limits, study-wide: Clonotype sharing levels among donors were expected to vary with sequencing depth.

Splitting of CD4+ cells produced CD45RA+ naive and CD45RA-negative memory subsets. As regards this clone: What it binds is unknown.

Deep was the level used in running the assay. Clones were sequenced by immunoSEQ multiplex PCR, and TCRdb holds only the in-frame ones, with some missing. In the table there are approximately 1,500,000 clones, 95% to 99% of which are singletons. CDR1 and CDR2 from the germline V gene are KGHSH and LQKENI. The CDR3 is 21 amino acids. The V and J ends lost 2 bases and 0 bases respectively, with 23 bases between them. Sequenced material: naive CD4+ T cells sorted from blood. Subset in this sample: CD45RA+ positively selected. This TCR came from a man aged 30-40 years in good health. The chain carries TRBV18 and TRBJ2-6; perhaps TRBD1 as D (5 bases). In DNA, the CDR3 is TGTGCCAGCTCACCAAGAAGTCCAGCGCCAAGTAGGGGCTCTGGGGCCAACGTCCTGACTTTC. Its protein is CASSPRSPAPSRGSGANVLTF.